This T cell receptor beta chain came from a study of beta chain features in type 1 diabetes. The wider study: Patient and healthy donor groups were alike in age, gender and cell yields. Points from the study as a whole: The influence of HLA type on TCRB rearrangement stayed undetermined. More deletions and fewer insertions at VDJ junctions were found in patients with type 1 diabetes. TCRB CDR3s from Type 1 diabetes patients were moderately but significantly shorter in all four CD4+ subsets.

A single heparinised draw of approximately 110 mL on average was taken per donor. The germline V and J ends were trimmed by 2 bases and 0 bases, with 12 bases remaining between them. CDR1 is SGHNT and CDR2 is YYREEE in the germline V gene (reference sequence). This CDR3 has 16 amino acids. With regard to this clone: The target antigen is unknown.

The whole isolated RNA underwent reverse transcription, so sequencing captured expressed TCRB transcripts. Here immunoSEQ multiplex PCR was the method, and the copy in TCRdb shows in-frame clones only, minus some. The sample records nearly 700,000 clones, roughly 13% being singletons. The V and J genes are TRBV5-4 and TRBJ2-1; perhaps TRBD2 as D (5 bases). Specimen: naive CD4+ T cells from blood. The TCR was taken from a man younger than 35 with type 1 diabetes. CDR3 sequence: CASSFGDGISYNEQFF. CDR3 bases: TGTGCCAGCAGCTTCGGAGACGGGATCTCCTACAATGAGCAGTTCTTC. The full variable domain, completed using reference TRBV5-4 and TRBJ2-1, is ETGVTQSPTHLIKTRGQQVTLRCSSQSGHNTVSWYQQALGQGPQFIFQYYREEENGRGNFPPRFSGLQFPNYSSELNVNALELDDSALYLCASSFGDGISYNEQFFGPGTRLTVL.